This is a list of T cell receptor beta chains from one sample in a study of regulatory T cells in long-lasting Graves disease. MiXCR, applied by TCRdb to the multiplex PCR reads, yields one record per CDR3 protein. The sample shows over 450,000 distinct CDR3 sequences, roughly 21% of them seen only once. Source: peripheral blood mononuclear cells (PBMCs), taken when the disease was refractory, from a patient treated with antithyroid drugs. The receptors shown here come from a female donor with Graves disease. Both conserved end residues are trimmed from each CDR3.

TRBV5-6	TRBJ2-5	ASSSTGGRETQY
TRBV6-1	TRBJ1-1	ASTLRDRGRRDTEAF
TRBV9	TRBJ2-7	ASSAGTGPYYEQY
TRBV4-2	TRBJ1-2	ASSQASGGGGYT
TRBV7-9	TRBJ1-4	ASSLSAEANEKLF
TRBV28	TRBJ1-6	ASSLSGSPLH
TRBV7-9	TRBJ1-1	ASSELQGMNTEAF
TRBV12-3/TRBV12-4	TRBJ2-7	ASSLGLFSGEQY
TRBV27	TRBJ2-1	ASSFAYEQF
TRBV19	TRBJ2-2	ASNRVNTGELF
TRBV5-1	TRBJ1-1	ASSLGPGPATEAF
TRBV12-3/TRBV12-4	TRBJ2-2	AKSGELF
TRBV29-1	TRBJ2-7	SVELRRRGVSYEQY
TRBV20-1	TRBJ1-2	SARDVSNYGYT
TRBV20-1	TRBJ1-6	SAQKVPRGSPLH
TRBV12-3/TRBV12-4	TRBJ1-1	AGSSRDTEAF
TRBV20-1	TRBJ2-7	SARETFREGGEQY
TRBV3-1	TRBJ2-2	ASSQTDTGELF
TRBV19	TRBJ2-6	ASSNIVGPNSGANVLT
TRBV29-1	TRBJ2-7	SVEDPLSGPYEQY
TRBV24-1	TRBJ2-6	ATSDPQAIGANVLT
TRBV9	TRBJ1-2	ASSVGNPSNYGYT
TRBV28	TRBJ2-4	ASSPRLAKNIQY
TRBV7-2	TRBJ2-7	ASSSKMGEQY
TRBV28	TRBJ1-5	ASSPRVSGQPQH
TRBV28	TRBJ1-1	ASISWGHNTEAF
TRBV25-1	TRBJ2-7	ASSESPYEQH
TRBV28	TRBJ1-1	ASSSPGQGRVEAF
TRBV5-1	TRBJ1-2	ASSLRDRDHYGYT
TRBV28	TRBJ2-7	ASSSGGGRYEQY
TRBV19	TRBJ2-2	ASSYALQVLNTGELF
TRBV7-8	TRBJ2-7	ASSLGGAGLYEQY
TRBV27	TRBJ2-7	ASSFPLISGGADEQY
TRBV20-1	TRBJ1-2	SARDRFYGYT
TRBV12-3/TRBV12-4	TRBJ1-3	ASNLGSWKVNAGNTIY
TRBV6-2/TRBV6-3	TRBJ2-7	ASSSEIGTPWDEQY
TRBV12-3/TRBV12-4	TRBJ1-2	ASSSQGLLDGYT
TRBV14	TRBJ2-2	ASSQLGQGKAGELF
TRBV27	TRBJ1-1	ASSLIPGGEAF
TRBV7-9	TRBJ2-2	ASGTGEQLTGELF
TRBV6-1	TRBJ1-2	ASRKGVGGYT
TRBV29-1	TRBJ1-2	SVEAWGGQGNYGYT
TRBV6-2/TRBV6-3	TRBJ2-7	ASSYGAGGIDEQY
TRBV12-3/TRBV12-4	TRBJ2-7	ASRMGSMSYEQY
TRBV12-3/TRBV12-4	TRBJ1-5	ASSFSRDRGKLYSNQPQH
TRBV7-2	TRBJ1-2	ASSLVVGTYGYT
TRBV6-4	TRBJ2-2	ASRPNGGTANTGELF
TRBV2	TRBJ2-2	ASSEGAGGTGELF
TRBV6-1	TRBJ2-2	ATSPTGQGDTGELF
TRBV20-1	TRBJ2-7	SAGDLGQQYYEQY
TRBV7-8	TRBJ1-2	ASSLGPTGGPYGYT
TRBV5-1	TRBJ2-4	ASSPKGAKNIQY
TRBV7-2	TRBJ1-2	AGSGGTGRGGYT
TRBV28	TRBJ2-7	ASVTSGSNYEQY
TRBV2	TRBJ1-4	ASRFSHNNEKLF
TRBV5-6	TRBJ2-4	TSSPDRGGKNIQY
TRBV19	TRBJ1-5	ASSIQVNQPQH